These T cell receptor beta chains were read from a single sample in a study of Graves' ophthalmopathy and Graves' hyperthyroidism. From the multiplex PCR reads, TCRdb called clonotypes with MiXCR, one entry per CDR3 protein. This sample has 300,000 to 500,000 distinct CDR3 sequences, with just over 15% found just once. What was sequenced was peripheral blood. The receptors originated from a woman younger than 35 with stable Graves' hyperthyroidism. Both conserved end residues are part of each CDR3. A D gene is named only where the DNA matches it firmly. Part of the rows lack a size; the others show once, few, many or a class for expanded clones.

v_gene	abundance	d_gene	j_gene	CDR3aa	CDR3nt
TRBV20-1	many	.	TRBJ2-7	CSASLIKGLPFYEQYF	TGCAGTGCTAGTCTTATCAAGGGCCTCCCTTTCTACGAGCAGTACTTC
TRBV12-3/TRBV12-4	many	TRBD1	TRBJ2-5	CASSFGDRDIQETQYF	TGTGCCAGCAGTTTTGGGGACAGGGATATACAAGAGACCCAGTACTTC
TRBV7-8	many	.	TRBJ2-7	CASSPPRTGRGNEQYF	TGTGCCAGCAGTCCTCCGCGGACAGGGAGGGGGAACGAGCAGTACTTC
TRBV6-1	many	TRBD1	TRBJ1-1	CASSEQGALGTEAFF	TGTGCCAGCAGTGAACAGGGGGCGTTAGGCACTGAAGCTTTCTTT
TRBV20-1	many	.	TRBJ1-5	CSARDKRGYQPQHF	TGCAGTGCTAGAGATAAGAGGGGCTATCAGCCCCAGCATTTT
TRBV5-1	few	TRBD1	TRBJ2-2	CASSLAPGGLSNTGELFF	TGCGCCAGCAGCTTGGCCCCAGGGGGCCTCTCGAACACCGGGGAGCTGTTTTTT
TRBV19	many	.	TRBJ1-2	CASSILVPGQKNANYGYTF	TGTGCCAGTAGTATTTTGGTACCAGGGCAGAAAAATGCTAACTATGGCTACACCTTC
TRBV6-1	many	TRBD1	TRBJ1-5	CASSGQGLGQPQHF	TGTGCCAGCAGTGGACAGGGCTTAGGACAGCCCCAGCATTTT
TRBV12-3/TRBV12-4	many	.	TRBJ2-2	CASSLHSYNTGELFF	TGTGCCAGCAGTTTACACAGTTATAACACCGGGGAGCTGTTTTTT
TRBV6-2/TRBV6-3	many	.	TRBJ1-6	CASSYSGRSSPLHF	TGTGCCAGCAGTTATTCAGGGAGGAGTTCACCCCTCCACTTT
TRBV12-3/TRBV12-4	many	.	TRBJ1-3	CASSSFGRWLRNTIYF	TGTGCCAGCAGTTCCTTCGGCAGGTGGTTAAGAAACACCATATATTTT
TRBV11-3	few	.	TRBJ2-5	CASSPGQSGSETQYF	TGTGCCAGCAGCCCCGGACAGAGCGGATCGGAGACCCAGTACTTC
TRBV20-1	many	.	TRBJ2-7	CSAGGPGTQLREQYF	TGCAGTGCTGGCGGCCCCGGGACCCAGCTACGGGAGCAGTACTTC
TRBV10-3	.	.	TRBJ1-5	CAIGRAGDQPQHF	TGTGCCATCGGAAGGGCAGGGGATCAGCCCCAGCATTTT
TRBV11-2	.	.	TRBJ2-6	CASSLQGWGFSGANVLTF	TGTGCCAGCAGCTTACAGGGATGGGGGTTCTCTGGGGCCAACGTCCTGACTTTC
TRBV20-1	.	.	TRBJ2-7	CSAIRVSPDEQYF	TGCAGTGCTATTAGAGTGAGTCCCGACGAGCAGTACTTC
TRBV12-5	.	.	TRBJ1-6	CASGLVQGRRDSHLHF	TGTGCTAGTGGTTTGGTACAGGGACGGAGAGATTCACACCTCCACTTT
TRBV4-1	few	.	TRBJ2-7	CASSQRSGQINEQYF	TGCGCCAGCAGCCAAAGATCGGGACAAATAAACGAGCAGTACTTC
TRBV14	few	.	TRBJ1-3	CASSPHRSNSGNTIYF	TGTGCCAGCAGCCCACACAGGAGTAACTCTGGAAACACCATATATTTT
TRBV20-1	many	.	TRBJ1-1	CSATTVNTEAFF	TGCAGTGCTACGACAGTGAACACTGAAGCTTTCTTT
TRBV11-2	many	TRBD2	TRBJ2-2	CASTWRVAGLSNTGELFF	TGTGCCAGCACCTGGCGGGTAGCGGGGCTCTCGAACACCGGGGAGCTGTTTTTT
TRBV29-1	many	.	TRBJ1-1	CSVEGGRGAAEAFF	TGCAGCGTTGAAGGGGGTAGGGGGGCGGCTGAAGCTTTCTTT
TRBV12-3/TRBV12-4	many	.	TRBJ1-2	CASSPGVPNYGYTF	TGTGCCAGCAGTCCAGGGGTCCCTAACTATGGCTACACCTTC
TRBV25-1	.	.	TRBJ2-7	CASSRLREQYF	TGTGCCAGCAGTCGTTTGAGAGAGCAGTACTTC
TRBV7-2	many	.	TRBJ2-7	CASSLPPSYEQYF	TGTGCCAGCAGCTTACCTCCCTCCTACGAGCAGTACTTC
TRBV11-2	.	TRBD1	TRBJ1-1	CASSAEGTENTEAFF	TGTGCCAGCAGCGCGGAGGGGACAGAGAACACTGAAGCTTTCTTT
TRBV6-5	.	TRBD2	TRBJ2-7	CASSYWTSSPGDQYF	TGTGCCAGCAGTTACTGGACTAGCTCACCCGGCGATCAGTACTTC
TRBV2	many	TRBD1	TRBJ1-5	CASDQGGYSNQPQHF	TGTGCCAGTGACCAGGGGGGATATAGCAATCAGCCCCAGCATTTT
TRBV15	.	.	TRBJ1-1	CATSDPRVRENTEAFF	TGTGCCACCAGCGACCCTCGAGTGCGCGAGAACACTGAAGCTTTCTTT
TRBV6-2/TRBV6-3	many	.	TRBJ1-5	CASSYTAGGNQPQHF	TGTGCCAGCTCTTATACTGCAGGGGGCAATCAGCCCCAGCATTTT
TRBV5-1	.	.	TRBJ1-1	CASSLGWGALGTEAFF	TGCGCCAGCAGCTTGGGGTGGGGGGCCCTAGGCACTGAAGCTTTCTTT
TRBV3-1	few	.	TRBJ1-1	CASSRNRVDEAFF	TGTGCCAGCAGCCGAAACAGGGTTGATGAAGCTTTCTTT
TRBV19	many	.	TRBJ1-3	CATYSPRGSGNTIYF	TGTGCCACTTACTCCCCTCGGGGATCTGGAAACACCATATATTTT
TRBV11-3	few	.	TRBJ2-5	CASSPWDRDGETQYF	TGTGCCAGCAGCCCCTGGGACCGGGACGGAGAGACCCAGTACTTC
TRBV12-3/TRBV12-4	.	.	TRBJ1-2	CASRETDLYGYTF	TGTGCCAGCAGGGAGACAGATCTTTATGGCTACACCTTC
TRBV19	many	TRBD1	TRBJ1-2	CASNAKQGALGYTF	TGTGCCAGTAACGCCAAACAGGGGGCGCTTGGCTACACCTTC